This T cell receptor (beta chain) is from a study of lymphopenia after photon versus proton radiotherapy. Generated by immunoSEQ multiplex PCR, the TCRdb table keeps only in-frame clones and is missing some. The table includes some 25,000 clones, about 85% detected once. Germline V gene sequence: CDR1 MDHEN, CDR2 SYDVKM. The CDR3 extends over 14 amino acids. V was trimmed by 3 bases and J by 3 bases, leaving 11 bases between them. The chain couples TRBV28 to TRBJ2-5, with D uncertain. The material was peripheral blood, obtained from a patient treated with photon-based radiotherapy. This receptor was taken from a man aged 25 to 40 with gastric cancer. The CDR3 protein is CASSFRSTEETQYF. In DNA, the CDR3 is TGTGCCAGCAGTTTTAGAAGCACGGAAGAGACCCAGTACTTC.